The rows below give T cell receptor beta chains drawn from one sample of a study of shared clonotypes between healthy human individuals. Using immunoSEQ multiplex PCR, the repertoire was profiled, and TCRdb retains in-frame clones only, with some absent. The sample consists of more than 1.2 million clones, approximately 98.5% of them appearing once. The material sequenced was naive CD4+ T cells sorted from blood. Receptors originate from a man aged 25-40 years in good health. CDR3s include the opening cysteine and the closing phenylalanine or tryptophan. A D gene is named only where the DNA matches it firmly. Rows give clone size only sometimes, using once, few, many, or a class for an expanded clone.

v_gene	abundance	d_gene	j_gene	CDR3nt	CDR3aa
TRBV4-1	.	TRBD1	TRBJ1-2	TGCGCCAGCAGCCATCCCCCTCAGGGGGTTAACTATGGCTACACCTTC	CASSHPPQGVNYGYTF
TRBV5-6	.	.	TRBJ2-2	TGTGCCAGCAGCTTGTACGGGACACCGAACACCGGGGAGCTGTTTTTT	CASSLYGTPNTGELFF
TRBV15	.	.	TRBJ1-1	TGTGCCACCAGCGGCGACCTGAACACTGAAGCTTTCTTT	CATSGDLNTEAFF
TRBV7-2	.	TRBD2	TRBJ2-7	TGTGCCAGCAGCTTAGGTGGGACTAGCGGGAGGCGCGAGCAGTACTTC	CASSLGGTSGRREQYF
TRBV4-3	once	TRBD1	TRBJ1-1	TGCGCCAGCAGCAAGGGACAGGGAGGCACTGAAGCTTTCTTT	CASSKGQGGTEAFF
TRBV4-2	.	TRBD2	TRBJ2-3	TGTGCCAGCAGCCAAGATAAGAGTCTAGCGGGGTCCTCTAGCACAGATACGCAGTATTTT	CASSQDKSLAGSSSTDTQYF
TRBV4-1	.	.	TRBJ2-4	TGCGCCAGCAGCCAAAGGGCGGGTATCGACAAAAACATTCAGTACTTC	CASSQRAGIDKNIQYF
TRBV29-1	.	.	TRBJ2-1	TGCAGCGTTGAATACAGGGTACGCAATGAGCAGTTCTTC	CSVEYRVRNEQFF
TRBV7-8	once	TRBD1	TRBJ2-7	TGTGCCAGCAGCTTCCCCCAGGGGGCTAGCGAGCAGTACTTC	CASSFPQGASEQYF
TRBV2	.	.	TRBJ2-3	TGTGCCAGCAGTACCACGGGGACCAAACTCGGCACAGATACGCAGTATTTT	CASSTTGTKLGTDTQYF
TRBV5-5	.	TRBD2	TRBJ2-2	TGTGCCAGCAGCTTCGGACTAGCGGGAGGATTAAACACCGGGGAGCTGTTTTTT	CASSFGLAGGLNTGELFF
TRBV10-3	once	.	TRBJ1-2	TGTGCCATCAGTGAGTTTCGACAGGCGGCCTATGGCTACACCTTC	CAISEFRQAAYGYTF
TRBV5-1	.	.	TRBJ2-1	TGCGCCAGCAGCTTGGAGTTCGATGAGCAGTTCTTC	CASSLEFDEQFF
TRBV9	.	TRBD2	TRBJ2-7	TGTGCCAGCAGCGTAGAGGAATCGACTAGCGGGAGTATCTACGAGCAGTACTTC	CASSVEESTSGSIYEQYF
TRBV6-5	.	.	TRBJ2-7	TGTGCCAGCACCCCCGGGACGGGTCCCTACGAGCAGTACTTC	CASTPGTGPYEQYF
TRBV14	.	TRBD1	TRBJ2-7	TGTGCCAGCACCAAGCTCCCGGGACAGGGGCCCCTCGAGCAGTACTTC	CASTKLPGQGPLEQYF
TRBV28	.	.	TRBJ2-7	TGTGCCAGCAGTTTTGGAGCGGCTAGCTACGAGCAGTACTTC	CASSFGAASYEQYF
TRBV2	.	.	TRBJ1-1	TGTGCCAGCAAAACAGGTTTAGGGTCTGAAGCTTTCTTT	CASKTGLGSEAFF
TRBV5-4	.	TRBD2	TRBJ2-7	TGTGCCAGCAGCTTGAGCGGGCGGGAGCTCCACGAGCAGTACTTC	CASSLSGRELHEQYF
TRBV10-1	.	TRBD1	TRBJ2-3	TGCGCCAGCAGTGACGCGACAGGGGGTAAGGATACGCAGTATTTT	CASSDATGGKDTQYF
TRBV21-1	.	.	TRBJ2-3	TGTGCCAGCAGCAAAAACGGCAGAACAGATACGCAGTATTTT	CASSKNGRTDTQYF
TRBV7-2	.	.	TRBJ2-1	TGTGCCAGCAGCTTAGCCCGTTCTGCTAGCGTGAGCTCCTACAATGAGCAGTTCTTC	CASSLARSASVSSYNEQFF
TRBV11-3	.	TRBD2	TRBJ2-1	TGTGCCAGCAGCCCCCGACTAGCGGGAGGGCTTGATGAGCAGTTCTTC	CASSPRLAGGLDEQFF
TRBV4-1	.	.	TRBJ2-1	TGCGCCAGCAGCCAAGGCCAGAGGGCCTACAATGAGCAGTTCTTC	CASSQGQRAYNEQFF
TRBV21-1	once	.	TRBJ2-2	TGTGCCAGCAGCCCTCGGGGCCAGATAAAAGACACCGGGGAGCTGTTTTTT	CASSPRGQIKDTGELFF
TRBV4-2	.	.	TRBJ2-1	TGTGCCAGCAGCCTTGGGGGAGGGGGCAGGAATTACAATGAGCAGTTCTTC	CASSLGGGGRNYNEQFF
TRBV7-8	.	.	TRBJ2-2	TGTGCCAGCAGCTTATCCCCTTGGACAATCGGGAACACCGGGGAGCTGTTTTTT	CASSLSPWTIGNTGELFF
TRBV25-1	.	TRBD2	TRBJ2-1	TGTGCCAGCAGTGATCCGACTAGCGGGAGGTCGAACAATGAGCAGTTCTTC	CASSDPTSGRSNNEQFF
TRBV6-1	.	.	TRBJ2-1	TGTGCCAGCAGTGAATCCTACAGGAGATACTCCTACAATGAGCAGTTCTTC	CASSESYRRYSYNEQFF
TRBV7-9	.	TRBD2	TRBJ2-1	TGTGCCAGCAGCTTAGTAGCGGGAGGTAGTTTCAATGAGCAGTTCTTC	CASSLVAGGSFNEQFF
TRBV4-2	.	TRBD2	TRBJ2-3	TGTGCCAGCAGCCTTCTGGCTAGCGGGAGAGCAGATACGCAGTATTTT	CASSLLASGRADTQYF
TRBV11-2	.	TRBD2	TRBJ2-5	TGTGCCAGCAGCACCGCTAGCGGGAGCGGTGAGACCCAGTACTTC	CASSTASGSGETQYF
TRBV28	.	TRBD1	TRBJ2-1	TGTGCCAGCAGTGGGGCAGGGGGCCCTCTCGACAATGAGCAGTTCTTC	CASSGAGGPLDNEQFF
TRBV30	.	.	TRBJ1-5	TGTGCCTGGGCGGGGAGCAATCAGCCCCAGCATTTT	CAWAGSNQPQHF
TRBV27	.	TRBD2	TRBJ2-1	TGTGCCAGCACCCGTTTAGCGGGGGGGATCCACAATGAGCAGTTCTTC	CASTRLAGGIHNEQFF
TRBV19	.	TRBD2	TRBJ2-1	TGTGCCAGTAGTATTGTTAGCGGGAGGGCTATCAATGAGCAGTTCTTC	CASSIVSGRAINEQFF
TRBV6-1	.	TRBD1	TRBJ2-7	TGTGCCAGCAAGCTCCAGGACAGGGGTTACGAGCAGTACTTC	CASKLQDRGYEQYF
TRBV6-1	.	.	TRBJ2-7	TGTGCCAGCATTCGCGGGTCACCGATTTACGAGCAGTACTTC	CASIRGSPIYEQYF
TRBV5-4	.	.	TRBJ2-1	TGTGCCAGCAGCTTGCAGGGGTACAATGAGCAGTTCTTC	CASSLQGYNEQFF
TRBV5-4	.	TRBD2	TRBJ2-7	TGTGCCAGCAGCTTGGTAGCGGGAGGGCCCTACGAGCAGTACTTC	CASSLVAGGPYEQYF
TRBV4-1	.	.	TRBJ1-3	TGCGCCAGCAGCCAAGGGTGGCAGAGCTCTGGAAACACCATATATTTT	CASSQGWQSSGNTIYF
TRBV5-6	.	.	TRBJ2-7	TGTGCCAGCAGCTTGAGGTTTCCGAACGAGCAGTACTTC	CASSLRFPNEQYF
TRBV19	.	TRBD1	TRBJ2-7	TGTGCCAGTAGTCCTCGGGACAGCTACGAGCAGTACTTC	CASSPRDSYEQYF
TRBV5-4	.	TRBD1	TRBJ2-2	TGTGCCAGCAGCTTCCCCACAGGGGCCGGGGAGCTGTTTTTT	CASSFPTGAGELFF
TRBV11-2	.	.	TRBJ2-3	TGTGCCAGCAGCTTAGGGCGAGTTAGCACAGATACGCAGTATTTT	CASSLGRVSTDTQYF